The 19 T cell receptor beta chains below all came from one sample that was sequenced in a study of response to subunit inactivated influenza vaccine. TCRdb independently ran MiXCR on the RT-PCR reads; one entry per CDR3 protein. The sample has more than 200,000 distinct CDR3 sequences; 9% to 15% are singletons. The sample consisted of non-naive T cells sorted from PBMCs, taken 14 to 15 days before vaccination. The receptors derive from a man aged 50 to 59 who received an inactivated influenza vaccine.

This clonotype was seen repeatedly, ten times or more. The CDR3 sequence: CSVCGGRDGDYNEQFF. The CDR3 DNA reads TGCAGCGTCTGCGGGGGGCGCGACGGGGATTACAATGAGCAGTTCTTC. The gene calls are TRBV29-1 and TRBJ2-1; 8 bases agree with TRBD2. Losses at the gene ends were 6 bases for V and 4 bases for J; bases not matched to a gene: 14. The CDR3 runs 16 residues. Germline values: CDR1 SQVTM, CDR2 ANQGSEA.

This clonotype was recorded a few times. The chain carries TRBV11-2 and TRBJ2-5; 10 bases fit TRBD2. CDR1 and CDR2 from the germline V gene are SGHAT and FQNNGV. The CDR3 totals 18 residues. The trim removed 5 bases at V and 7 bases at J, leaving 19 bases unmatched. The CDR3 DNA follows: TGTGCCAGCAGCGTTCCGGGACTAGCGAAGAGAGGGGTCGGGACCCAGTACTTC. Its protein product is CASSVPGLAKRGVGTQYF. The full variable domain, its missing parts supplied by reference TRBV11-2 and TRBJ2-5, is EAGVAQSPRYKIIEKRQSVAFWCNPISGHATLYWYQQILGQGPKLLIQFQNNGVVDDSQLPKDRFSAERLKGVDSTLKIQPAKLEDSAVYLCASSVPGLAKRGVGTQYFGPGTRLLVL.

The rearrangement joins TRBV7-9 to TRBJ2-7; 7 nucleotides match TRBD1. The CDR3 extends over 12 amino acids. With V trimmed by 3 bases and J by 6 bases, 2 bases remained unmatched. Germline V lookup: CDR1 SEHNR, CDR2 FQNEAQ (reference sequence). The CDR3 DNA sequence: TGTGCCAGCAGCTTGACAGGGTTCGAGCAGTACTTC. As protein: CASSLTGFEQYF.

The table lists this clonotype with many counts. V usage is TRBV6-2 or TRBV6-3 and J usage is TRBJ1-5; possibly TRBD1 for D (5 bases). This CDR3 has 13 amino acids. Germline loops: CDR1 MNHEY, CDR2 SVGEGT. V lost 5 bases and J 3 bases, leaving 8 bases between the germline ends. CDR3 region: CASSDSFNQPQHF. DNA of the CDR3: TGTGCCAGCAGTGACAGTTTCAATCAGCCCCAGCATTTT.

CDR3 in DNA: TGTGCCAGCAGCTTAGCCCTCATAGGGGAGCTGTTTTTT. Protein product: CASSLALIGELFF. V and J are TRBV7-9 and TRBJ2-2, with no clear D. This CDR3 region has 13 residues. V was pared by 0 bases and J by 8 bases, with 7 bases between. CDR1 SEHNR and CDR2 FQNEAQ come from the germline V gene (reference sequence).

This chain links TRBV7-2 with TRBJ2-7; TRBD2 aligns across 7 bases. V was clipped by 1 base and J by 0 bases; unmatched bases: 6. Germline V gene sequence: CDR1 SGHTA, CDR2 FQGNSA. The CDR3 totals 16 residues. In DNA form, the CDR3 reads TGTGCCAGCAGCTTAGGGAGCGGGATTGGCTCCTACGAGCAGTACTTC. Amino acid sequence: CASSLGSGIGSYEQYF.

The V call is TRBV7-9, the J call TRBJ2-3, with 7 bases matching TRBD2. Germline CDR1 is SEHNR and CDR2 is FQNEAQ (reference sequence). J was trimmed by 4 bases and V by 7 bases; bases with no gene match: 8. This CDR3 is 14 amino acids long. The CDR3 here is CASTTSGVPDTQYF. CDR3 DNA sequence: TGTGCCAGCACCACAAGCGGGGTCCCAGATACGCAGTATTTT.

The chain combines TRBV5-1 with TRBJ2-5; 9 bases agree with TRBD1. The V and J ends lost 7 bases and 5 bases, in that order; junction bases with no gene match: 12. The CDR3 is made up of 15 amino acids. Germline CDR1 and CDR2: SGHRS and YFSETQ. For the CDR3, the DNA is TGCGCCAGCGCCTTTACAGGGGGCGTGGGGGAGACCCAGTACTTC. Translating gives CASAFTGGVGETQYF.

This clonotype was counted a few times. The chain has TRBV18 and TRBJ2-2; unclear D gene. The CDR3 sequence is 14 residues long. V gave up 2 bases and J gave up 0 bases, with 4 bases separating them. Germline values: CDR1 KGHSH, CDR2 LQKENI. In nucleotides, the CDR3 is TGTGCCAGCTCACCAAAAGCGAACACCGGGGAGCTGTTTTTT. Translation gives CASSPKANTGELFF.

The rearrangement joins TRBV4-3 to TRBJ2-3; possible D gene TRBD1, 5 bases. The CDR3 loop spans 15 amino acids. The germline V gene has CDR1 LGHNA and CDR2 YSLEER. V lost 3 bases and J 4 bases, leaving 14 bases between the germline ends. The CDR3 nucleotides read TGCGCCAGCAGCCAGAGGCCCACAGGCGCAGATACGCAGTATTTT. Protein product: CASSQRPTGADTQYF.

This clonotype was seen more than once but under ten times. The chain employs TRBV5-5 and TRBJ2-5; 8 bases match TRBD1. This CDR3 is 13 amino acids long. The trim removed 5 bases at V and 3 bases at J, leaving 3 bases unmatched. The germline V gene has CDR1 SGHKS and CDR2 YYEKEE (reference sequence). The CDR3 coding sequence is TGTGCCAGCAGTTGGACAGGGAAAGAGACCCAGTACTTC. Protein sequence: CASSWTGKETQYF.

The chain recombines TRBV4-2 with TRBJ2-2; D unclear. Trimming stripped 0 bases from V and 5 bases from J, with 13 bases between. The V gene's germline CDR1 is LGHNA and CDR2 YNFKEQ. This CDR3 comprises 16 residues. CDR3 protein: CASSQDGRIPTGELFF. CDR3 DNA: TGTGCCAGCAGCCAAGATGGTCGGATCCCTACCGGGGAGCTGTTTTTT.

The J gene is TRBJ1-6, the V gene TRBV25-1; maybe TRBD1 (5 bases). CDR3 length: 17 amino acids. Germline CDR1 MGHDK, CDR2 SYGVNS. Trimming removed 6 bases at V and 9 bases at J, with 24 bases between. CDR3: CASSRRQVGARGSPLHF. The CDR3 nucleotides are TGTGCCAGCAGCCGAAGGCAGGTCGGGGCTCGGGGTTCACCCCTCCACTTT.

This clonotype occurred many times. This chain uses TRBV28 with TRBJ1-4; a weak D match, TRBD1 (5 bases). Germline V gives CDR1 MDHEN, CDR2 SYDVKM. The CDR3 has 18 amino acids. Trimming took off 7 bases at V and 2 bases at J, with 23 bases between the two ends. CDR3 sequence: CASIPRRGKVITNEKLFF. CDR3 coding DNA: TGTGCCAGCATCCCGAGGAGGGGAAAGGTGATCACTAATGAAAAACTGTTTTTT. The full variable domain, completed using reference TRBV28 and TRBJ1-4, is DVKVTQSSRYLVKRTGEKVFLECVQDMDHENMFWYRQDPGLGLRLIYFSYDVKMKEKGDIPEGYSVSREKKERFSLILESASTNQTSMYLCASIPRRGKVITNEKLFFGSGTQLSVL.

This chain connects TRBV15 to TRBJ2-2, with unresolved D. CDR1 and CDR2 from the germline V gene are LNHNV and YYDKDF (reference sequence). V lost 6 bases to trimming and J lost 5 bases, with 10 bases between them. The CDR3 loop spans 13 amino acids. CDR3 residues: CATSTVGTGELFF. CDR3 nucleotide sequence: TGTGCCACCAGTACAGTAGGTACCGGGGAGCTGTTTTTT.

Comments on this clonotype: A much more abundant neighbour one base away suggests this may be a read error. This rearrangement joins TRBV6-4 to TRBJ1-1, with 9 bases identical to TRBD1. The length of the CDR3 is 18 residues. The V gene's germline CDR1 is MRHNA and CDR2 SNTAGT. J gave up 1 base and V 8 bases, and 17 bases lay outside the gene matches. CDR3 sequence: CASCRQRWDREENTEAFF. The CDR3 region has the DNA TGTGCCAGCTGTCGCCAGAGGTGGGACAGGGAGGAGAACACTGAAGCTTTCTTT.

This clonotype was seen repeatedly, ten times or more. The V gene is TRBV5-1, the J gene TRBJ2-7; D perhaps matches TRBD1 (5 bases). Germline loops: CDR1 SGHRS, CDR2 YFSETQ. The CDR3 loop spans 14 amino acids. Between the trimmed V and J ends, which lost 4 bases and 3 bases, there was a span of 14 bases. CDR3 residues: CASSLQGQGYEQYF. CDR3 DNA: TGCGCCAGCAGCCTTCAGGGTCAGGGCTACGAGCAGTACTTC.

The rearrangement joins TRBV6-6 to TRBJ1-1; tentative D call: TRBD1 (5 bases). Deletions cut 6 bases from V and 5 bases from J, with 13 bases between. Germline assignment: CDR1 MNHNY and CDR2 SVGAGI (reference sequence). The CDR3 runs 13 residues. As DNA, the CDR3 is TGTGCCAGCAGCCCCGACAGCTTAACTGAAGCTTTCTTT. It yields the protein CASSPDSLTEAFF.

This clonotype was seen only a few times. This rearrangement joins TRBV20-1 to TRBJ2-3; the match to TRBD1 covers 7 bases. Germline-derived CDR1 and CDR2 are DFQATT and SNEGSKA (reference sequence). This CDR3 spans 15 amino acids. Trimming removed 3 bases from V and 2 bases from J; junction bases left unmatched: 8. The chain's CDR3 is CSARMHRGFTDTQYF. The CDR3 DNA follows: TGCAGTGCTAGGATGCACAGGGGATTCACAGATACGCAGTATTTT.